The present T cell receptor beta chain was sequenced within a study of cytomegalovirus exposure and HLA in healthy donors. Regarding this clone: The antigen remains undetermined.

V gave up 6 bases and J gave up 2 bases, with 14 bases separating them. Germline V lookup: CDR1 LNHDA, CDR2 SQIVND (reference sequence). The CDR3 covers 14 residues. Overall study results and limits: The availability of immune exposure information extended only to CMV serostatus. Most TCR beta V segments were productive about 87% or about 30% of the time in an earlier analysis. After further analysis at a later stage, around 17,000 TCR beta sequences were associated with HLA alleles at 0.05 false discovery rate.

It was with 60 Vbeta and 13 Jbeta primers that the PCR ran. Only in-frame clones appear in the TCRdb table, and some are missing; sequencing was by immunoSEQ multiplex PCR. The data show around 150,000 clones, with around 80% seen just once and more than 2% held by the top ten. This clonotype originated in a boy between 2 and 10 years old in good health and CMV-seronegative. V and J are TRBV19 and TRBJ2-7; possibly TRBD1 for D (5 bases). The specimen sequenced was PBMCs. In nucleotides, the CDR3 is TGTGCCAGTAGGTTTCGGCAGGGCACCTACGAGCAGTACTTC. Translation gives CASRFRQGTYEQYF. Full variable domain (rest looked up from reference TRBV19 and TRBJ2-7): DGGITQSPKYLFRKEGQNVTLSCEQNLNHDAMYWYRQDPGQGLRLIYYSQIVNDFQKGDIAEGYSVSREKKESFPLTVTSAQKNPTAFYLCASRFRQGTYEQYFGPGTRLTVT.